One sample yielded the 14 T cell receptor beta chains listed below, sequenced in a study of blood T cell repertoires in COVID-19. The data were produced by immunoSEQ multiplex PCR, yet TCRdb's version contains in-frame clones alone and is incomplete. This sample has 150,000 to 200,000 clones; 76% occur once, and the top ten carry about 15%. Sequenced sample: PBMCs or T cells enriched from blood (not recorded which). These receptors all stem from a woman aged 45-65 years with acute COVID-19.

The chain links TRBV7-9 to TRBJ1-2; D perhaps matches TRBD1 (5 bases). Per germline, CDR1 SEHNR and CDR2 FQNEAQ (reference sequence). The CDR3 is 16 amino acids. V was cut by 5 bases and J by 0 bases, with 16 bases left in between. DNA for the CDR3: TGTGCCAGCAGCACCGGAACCGGACACTCTAACTATGGCTACACCTTC. Residues: CASSTGTGHSNYGYTF.

The rearrangement uses TRBV10-2 and TRBJ2-7, with D maybe TRBD2 (6 bases). The CDR3 covers 10 residues. Germline V gene data show CDR1 as WSHSY and CDR2 as SAAADI. CDR3 DNA: TGCGCCAGTTGGGCCGGGACTTTGTTCGTC. Translation: CASWAGTLFV.

The chain carries TRBV29-1 and TRBJ2-7; TRBD2 might be the D (6 bases). Trimming stripped 5 bases from V and 12 bases from J, with 17 bases between. Germline values: CDR1 SQVTM, CDR2 ANQGSEA. CDR3 size: 11 residues. CDR3 loop: CSVWDFNRLYV. The CDR3 bases are TGCAGCGTTTGGGACTTCAACCGGCTGTACGTC.

The J gene is TRBJ1-4, the V gene TRBV5-1, with TRBD1 matching over 8 bases. CDR3 size: 14 residues. V gave up 0 bases and J gave up 8 bases; unmatched junction bases: 3. Germline V CDR1 and CDR2: SGHRS, YFSETQ. The CDR3 protein is CASSLEGTGEKLFF. The CDR3 DNA sequence: TGCGCCAGCAGCTTGGAAGGGACAGGAGAAAAACTGTTTTTT.

This clone occurred a few times. This rearrangement joins TRBV24-1 to TRBJ2-2, with D possibly matching TRBD2 (5 bases). The length of the CDR3 is 12 residues. Germline V gives CDR1 KGHDR, CDR2 SFDVKD. Deletions cut 7 bases from V and 7 bases from J, with 9 bases between. The CDR3, as DNA: TGTGCCACCAGGGAGGCGGGCGGGGAGCTGTTTTTT. Protein: CATREAGGELFF.

This chain connects TRBV28 to TRBJ2-1; 7 bases line up with TRBD1. Per germline, CDR1 MDHEN and CDR2 SYDVKM. This CDR3 has 16 amino acids. The junction had 9 bases not matched to a gene; V was cut back by 5 bases and J by 2 bases. CDR3 nucleotides: TGTGCCAGCAGTCCTTACAGGGGAAAACCCTACAATGAGCAGTTCTTC. Its protein product is CASSPYRGKPYNEQFF.

This clone has just a few counts. The V call is TRBV29-1, the J call TRBJ1-3; no firm D call. CDR3 length equals 13 residues. Trimming took 6 bases from V and 8 from J, leaving 17 bases between them. Germline lookup yields CDR1 SQVTM and CDR2 ANQGSEA. CDR3 loop: CSVTRTGTDTIYF. The CDR3 nucleotides are TGCAGCGTGACCCGAACGGGAACTGACACCATATATTTT.

This chain connects TRBV30 to TRBJ2-7, with 7 bases lining up with TRBD2. V trimming: 2 bases; J trimming: 3 bases; junction bases outside the gene matches: 4. The CDR3 is made up of 13 amino acids. The germline V gene has CDR1 GTSNPN and CDR2 SVGIG (reference sequence). The CDR3 region is CAWSLGGGYEQYV. CDR3 nucleotides: TGTGCCTGGAGTCTTGGCGGGGGCTACGAGCAGTACGTC.

This sequence joins TRBV7-9 and TRBJ2-4, with D possibly being TRBD1 (6 bases). Germline-derived CDR1 and CDR2 are SEHNR and FQNEAQ (reference sequence). The V gene lost 5 bases and the J gene lost 6 bases, with 14 bases spanning the gap. The length of the CDR3 is 14 residues. DNA for the CDR3: TGTGCCAGCAGCCCTCGGACAGATGGAAACATTCAGTACTTC. Translation gives CASSPRTDGNIQYF.

The rearrangement uses TRBV2 and TRBJ2-2, with 9 positions matching TRBD1. The CDR3 is 15 residues long. Germline CDR1 SNHLY, CDR2 FYNNEI. V gave up 4 bases and J gave up 6 bases; unmatched junction bases: 6. The DNA for the CDR3 is TGTGCCAGCAGTGTCGGGACAGGGATGTCCGGGGAGCTGTTTTTT. It encodes CASSVGTGMSGELFF.

This chain joins TRBV9 and TRBJ2-3; D perhaps matches TRBD2 (7 bases). The CDR3 is made up of 15 amino acids. Germline values: CDR1 SGDLS, CDR2 YYNGEE. V shed 3 bases and J shed 3 bases, with 14 bases lying between them. CDR3 in amino acids: CASSAGGPGTDTQYF. CDR3 sequence (DNA): TGTGCCAGCAGCGCCGGGGGGCCCGGGACAGATACGCAGTATTTT.

This clone has only one observation. J is TRBJ2-5 and V is TRBV21-1; the D segment call TRBD2 is taken from the table without a DNA check. TRBV21-1 is a recognized pseudogene. This CDR3 is built from 13 residues. The CDR3 nucleotides are TGTGCCAGCATTGCCGGGTCTGGGGAGACCCAGTACTTC. Residues: CASIAGSGETQYF.

The chain combines TRBV10-3 with TRBJ2-3, with 11 bases identical to TRBD2. CDR3 length: 15 amino acids. J gave up 5 bases and V 5 bases, and 6 bases lay outside the gene matches. Germline V CDR1 and CDR2: ENHRY, SYGVKD. CDR3 sequence reads: CAISSSGGAKDTQYF. DNA for the CDR3: TGTGCCATCAGTAGTAGCGGGGGGGCGAAAGATACGCAGTATTTT.

J is TRBJ1-5 and V is TRBV6-5, with D possibly being TRBD1 (6 bases). Trimming stripped 8 bases from V and 0 bases from J, with 14 bases between. The CDR3 extends over 15 amino acids. Looked up from germline, CDR1 is MNHEY and CDR2 is SVGAGI. The chain's CDR3 is CASARDTYSNQPQHF. CDR3 sequence (DNA): TGTGCCAGCGCCCGGGACACATATAGCAATCAGCCCCAGCATTTT.